One sample yielded the 18 T cell receptor beta chains listed below, sequenced in a study of blood T cells in healthy people across ages. A sample-barcoded 5' primer and a J-beta primer mix were used in a second PCR of about 6 to 11 cycles. TCRdb reprocessed the 5' RACE reads with MiXCR, giving one entry per CDR3 protein. The repertoire includes around 1.1 million distinct CDR3 sequences, 35% to 40% of them detected once, and around 14% sits in the top ten. The sample consisted of blood. These receptors were taken from a man aged 18 to 30 in good health.

This rearrangement joins TRBV30 to TRBJ2-6; D is undetermined. Trimming took 2 bases from V and 0 from J, leaving 8 bases between them. CDR3 length: 15 residues. From germline, CDR1 is GTSNPN and CDR2 SVGIG (reference sequence). DNA of the CDR3: TGTGCCTGGAGTCCCACCCTCTCTGGGGCCAACGTCCTGACTTTC. This encodes CAWSPTLSGANVLTF.

This chain joins TRBV28 and TRBJ2-2; 10 bases align to TRBD2. The CDR3 runs to 16 residues. V lost 5 bases, J lost 6 bases, and 9 bases stayed unmatched. Germline V gives CDR1 MDHEN, CDR2 SYDVKM. Here the CDR3 DNA reads TGTGCCAGCAGTCCACCGGGACTAGCGATCCCCGGGGAGCTGTTTTTT. It yields the protein CASSPPGLAIPGELFF.

This clonotype was observed a handful of times. The chain is built from TRBV4-3 and TRBJ2-5; D uncertain. The CDR3 is made up of 16 amino acids. V lost 0 bases and J lost 2, with 13 bases in between. Germline lookup yields CDR1 LGHNA and CDR2 YSLEER. DNA for the CDR3: TGCGCCAGCAGCCAAGAAATCAGCATTCGACAAGAGACCCAGTACTTC. This gives the protein CASSQEISIRQETQYF.

The chain carries TRBV27 and TRBJ1-5; weak D call: TRBD1 (5 bases). The CDR3 length is 18 residues. Germline CDR1 and CDR2: MNHEY and SMNVEV (reference sequence). The V end was cut by 5 bases, the J end by 3 bases, with 23 bases between. The CDR3 sequence: CASSPRSSPGITNQPQHF. The CDR3 coding sequence is TGTGCCAGCAGTCCGAGGAGTTCGCCAGGGATTACCAATCAGCCCCAGCATTTT.

This clonotype was observed a handful of times. DNA for the CDR3: TGTGCCAGCAGCTTACCTAGCGGGGGTCTAGAGACCCAGTACTTC. It encodes CASSLPSGGLETQYF. The chain couples TRBV7-8 to TRBJ2-7; 10 nucleotides line up with TRBD2. The J call is in doubt because the DNA end fits TRBJ2-5 better. CDR1 SGHVS and CDR2 FQNEAQ come from the germline V gene. This CDR3 spans 15 amino acids.

A few counts support this clonotype. The chain combines TRBV20-1 with TRBJ2-3, with a weak D call TRBD2 (6 bases). Germline V gene data show CDR1 as DFQATT and CDR2 as SNEGSKA (reference sequence). V was clipped by 6 bases and J by 1 base, with 17 bases between them. CDR3 length: 15 residues. Here the CDR3 reads CSAPVGGSGTDTQYF. Written as DNA, the CDR3 is TGCAGTGCCCCGGTCGGGGGAAGTGGCACAGATACGCAGTATTTT.

This chain connects TRBV7-9 to TRBJ2-4, with D perhaps matching TRBD2 (5 bases). V was shortened by 7 bases and J by 0 bases, with 10 bases between the two germline ends. CDR1 and CDR2 from the germline V gene are SEHNR and FQNEAQ (reference sequence). The CDR3 loop spans 14 amino acids. The chain's CDR3 is CASTSGSAKNIQYF. In DNA form, the CDR3 reads TGTGCCAGCACGTCGGGGTCAGCCAAAAACATTCAGTACTTC.

The gene calls are TRBV6-6 and TRBJ1-2; no reliable D call. CDR3 length equals 14 residues. CDR1 and CDR2 (germline): MNHNY, SVGAGI (reference sequence). The V end was cut by 2 bases, the J end by 8 bases, with 15 bases between. CDR3 sequence: CASSYGEEGVGYTF. The CDR3 coding sequence is TGTGCCAGCAGTTACGGGGAGGAGGGTGTCGGCTACACCTTC.

The chain has TRBV20-1 and TRBJ1-2; D is perhaps TRBD1 (6 bases). Germline assignment: CDR1 DFQATT and CDR2 SNEGSKA (reference sequence). Trimming took off 3 bases at V and 0 bases at J, with 14 bases between the two ends. The CDR3 sequence is 15 residues long. The CDR3 nucleotides read TGCAGTGCTAGCGGTATGGGACAAACTAACTATGGCTACACCTTC. Translating it yields CSASGMGQTNYGYTF.

This clonotype occurred many times. The junction shows a germline mismatch at one end, possibly a read error. The V gene is TRBV5-1, the J gene TRBJ1-2; D is uncertain. Germline CDR1 reads SGHRS; CDR2 reads YFSETQ. The CDR3 covers 13 residues. The CDR3 DNA reads as TGTGCCAGCAGCTTAGGCCAGGACTATGGCTACACCTTC. It codes for CASSLGQDYGYTF.

The rearrangement uses TRBV7-2 and TRBJ2-2, with D unclear. Germline V lookup: CDR1 SGHTA, CDR2 FQGNSA. The CDR3 has 15 amino acids. The germline V and J ends were trimmed by 1 base and 5 bases, with 11 bases remaining between them. CDR3 nucleotides: TGTGCCAGCAGCTTAGACTGGGTACGGACCGGGGAGCTGTTTTTT. It is translated as CASSLDWVRTGELFF. Looking up the rest from reference TRBV7-2 and TRBJ2-2 gives the full variable domain: GAGVSQSPSNKVTEKGKDVELRCDPISGHTALYWYRQSLGQGLEFLIYFQGNSAPDKSGLPSDRFSAERTGGSVSTLTIQRTQQEDSAVYLCASSLDWVRTGELFFGEGSRLTVL.

The table lists this clonotype with a count of one. This chain links TRBV20-1 with TRBJ2-5; possibly TRBD1 for D (5 bases). The CDR3 totals 12 residues. V shed 3 bases and J shed 2 bases, with 7 bases lying between them. CDR1 and CDR2 from the germline V gene are DFQATT and SNEGSKA (reference sequence). In nucleotides, the CDR3 is TGCAGTGCTAGTCAGGGTCAAGAGACCCAGTACTTC. Its translation: CSASQGQETQYF.

V usage is TRBV28 and J usage is TRBJ1-2, with D uncertain. The CDR3 contains 12 residues. V was shortened by 3 bases and J by 8 bases, with 10 bases between the two germline ends. In germline, CDR1 is MDHEN, CDR2 SYDVKM. In DNA form, the CDR3 reads TGTGCCAGCAGTTTGCCTGTAGGGGGCTACACCTTC. Translated: CASSLPVGGYTF.

The V and J genes are TRBV25-1 and TRBJ1-1; D is perhaps TRBD1 (5 bases). The CDR3 sequence is 15 residues long. The germline V gene has CDR1 MGHDK and CDR2 SYGVNS. Trimming removed 3 bases from V and 2 bases from J, with 13 bases in between. The CDR3: CASSDSPDRNTEAFF. CDR3 DNA sequence: TGTGCCAGCAGTGATTCTCCCGACAGAAACACTGAAGCTTTCTTT.

This rearrangement joins TRBV6-2 or TRBV6-3 to TRBJ1-5; TRBD1 might be the D (5 bases). The V gene lost 6 bases and the J gene lost 1 base, with 13 bases spanning the gap. The CDR3 is 15 residues long. Germline V gives CDR1 MNHEY, CDR2 SVGEGT. The CDR3 spells CASSPGSGSNQPQHF. The CDR3 DNA reads as TGTGCCAGCAGCCCAGGGTCTGGGAGCAATCAGCCCCAGCATTTT.

This sequence joins TRBV28 and TRBJ1-1; D is unresolved. With 2 bases removed from V and 6 bases from J, the gap between germline ends came to 13 bases. CDR3 length equals 14 residues. Germline V gene lookup returns CDR1 MDHEN and CDR2 SYDVKM. The CDR3 sequence: CASSLSRRVPEAFF. Here the CDR3 DNA reads TGTGCCAGCAGTTTAAGTCGGAGGGTTCCTGAAGCTTTCTTT.

The chain recombines TRBV5-5 with TRBJ2-5; 9 bases agree with TRBD1. The J segment lost 11 bases and the V segment lost 5 bases, leaving 19 bases of the junction unmatched. The CDR3 length is 16 residues. Germline V gene data show CDR1 as SGHKS and CDR2 as YYEKEE (reference sequence). Here the CDR3 reads CASRPTRDRVDNEQYF. In DNA form, the CDR3 reads TGTGCCAGCAGGCCTACCCGGGACAGGGTTGACAATGAGCAGTACTTC.

The rearrangement joins TRBV6-5 to TRBJ1-1; weak D call: TRBD1 (6 bases). This CDR3 has 18 amino acids. Trimming cost V 2 bases and J 1 base, with 20 bases left between them. CDR1 MNHEY and CDR2 SVGAGI come from the germline V gene. The chain's CDR3 is CASSYSLRGGGRNTEAFF. The CDR3 bases are TGTGCCAGCAGTTACAGCCTAAGGGGGGGGGGACGGAACACTGAAGCTTTCTTT.